Below are 29 T cell receptor beta chains sequenced from a single sample in a study of PD-1 blockade in classical Hodgkin lymphoma. Time point described: cycle 4 day 1 (C4D1), after 6 weeks of nivolumab. There was relapse after autologous stem cell transplantation in every patient, and there was variation in brentuximab vedotin exposure. Sequencing was performed with immunoSEQ multiplex PCR; in TCRdb, only in-frame clones are kept and a portion is missing. The table shows some 21,000 clones, with 60% to 80% occurring only once. Here the sequenced sample was peripheral blood mononuclear cells (PBMCs), taken before the fourth cycle of nivolumab. Receptors originate from a human donor with classical Hodgkin lymphoma.

The rearrangement joins TRBV9 to TRBJ2-3; 7 nucleotides match TRBD2. Germline V gene lookup returns CDR1 SGDLS and CDR2 YYNGEE. The CDR3 contains 19 residues. J lost 8 bases, V lost 4 bases, and 25 bases had no gene match. CDR3 region: CASSPRTRTGAMEKATQYF. In nucleotides, the CDR3 is TGTGCCAGCAGCCCCCGGACTAGGACTGGGGCCATGGAGAAGGCTACGCAGTATTTT. Full variable domain (remainder filled in from reference TRBV9 and TRBJ2-3): DSGVTQTPKHLITATGQRVTLRCSPRSGDLSVYWYQQSLDQGLQFLIQYYNGEERAKGNILERFSAQQFPDLHSELNLSSLELGDSALYFCASSPRTRTGAMEKATQYFGPGTRLTVL.

The gene calls are TRBV28 and TRBJ2-1; 8 positions agree with TRBD2. The V segment lost 4 bases and the J segment 7 bases; nucleotides outside the gene matches: 9. Germline V gene data show CDR1 as MDHEN and CDR2 as SYDVKM. This CDR3 is 15 amino acids long. CDR3 region: CASSSPAGDGNEQFF. CDR3 in DNA: TGTGCCAGCAGTTCCCCAGCGGGAGATGGGAATGAGCAGTTCTTC.

J is TRBJ2-1 and V is TRBV7-9; TRBD2 matches at 13 bases. The CDR3 covers 14 residues. Germline V CDR1 and CDR2: SEHNR, FQNEAQ (reference sequence). V trimming: 3 bases; J trimming: 14 bases; junction bases outside the gene matches: 7. The CDR3 reads CASSLTSGTSGEFF. The CDR3 bases are TGTGCCAGCAGCTTGACTTCCGGGACTAGCGGGGAGTTCTTC.

The chain links TRBV7-9 to TRBJ2-1, with D tentatively TRBD1 or TRBD2 (5 bases each). CDR1 is SEHNR, CDR2 FQNEAQ, per germline (reference sequence). V lost 3 bases and J lost 9, with 12 bases in between. The CDR3 spans 13 residues. The CDR3 DNA sequence: TGTGCCAGCAGCTTGGGGGACGGAGTTGAGCAGTTCTTC. Protein sequence: CASSLGDGVEQFF.

The V call is TRBV9, the J call TRBJ2-2; 9 bases agree with TRBD1. The length of the CDR3 is 16 residues. Germline CDR1 is SGDLS and CDR2 is YYNGEE. Trimming took 4 bases from V and 0 from J; bases not matched to a gene: 4. The CDR3 bases are TGTGCCAGCAGCTCTCGGACAGGGGCGAACACCGGGGAGCTGTTTTTT. This codes for CASSSRTGANTGELFF.

V usage is TRBV18 and J usage is TRBJ2-5; no definite D call. The CDR3 has 13 amino acids. V was shortened by 3 bases and J by 2 bases, with 7 bases between the two germline ends. Per germline, CDR1 KGHSH and CDR2 LQKENI. DNA of the CDR3: TGTGCCAGCTCACCGACGGTACAAGAGACCCAGTACTTC. Its translation: CASSPTVQETQYF.

In this sample, this clone is medium-sized. The gene calls are TRBV5-1 and TRBJ2-5; 8 bases are shared with TRBD2. Germline V lookup: CDR1 SGHRS, CDR2 YFSETQ. CDR3 length: 20 residues. Trimming removed 0 bases from V and 0 bases from J; junction bases left unmatched: 16. CDR3 protein: CASSLDPTATGGTYQETQYF. CDR3 bases: TGCGCCAGCAGCTTGGATCCTACGGCCACGGGGGGGACCTACCAAGAGACCCAGTACTTC.

The chain uses TRBV4-2 and TRBJ1-2; TRBD1 matches at 12 bases. The J segment lost 6 bases and the V segment lost 1 base, leaving 9 bases of the junction unmatched. The CDR3 extends over 17 amino acids. Per the germline V gene, CDR1 is LGHNA and CDR2 is YNFKEQ. CDR3 in DNA: TGTGCCAGCAGCCAAGTAGGGACAGGGGGCGTGAGAAATGGCTACACCTTC. It is translated as CASSQVGTGGVRNGYTF.

This clone was counted between two and nine times. V usage is TRBV28 and J usage is TRBJ2-1; 9 positions agree with TRBD1. The germline V gene encodes CDR1 MDHEN and CDR2 SYDVKM. The J segment lost 6 bases and the V segment lost 6 bases, leaving 6 bases of the junction unmatched. The CDR3 sequence is 14 residues long. In DNA form, the CDR3 reads TGTGCCAGCAGCACCGGGACAGGGATCAATGAGCAGTTCTTC. Protein product: CASSTGTGINEQFF.

The chain has TRBV7-6 and TRBJ1-2, with D unclear. Looked up from germline, CDR1 is SGHVS and CDR2 is FNYEAQ. With 4 bases removed from V and 7 bases from J, the gap between germline ends came to 16 bases. The CDR3 extends over 14 amino acids. CDR3 loop: CASSYTASGTGYTF. In DNA form, the CDR3 reads TGTGCCAGCAGCTACACTGCTTCCGGTACTGGCTACACCTTC.

This clone was recorded a few times. The sample contains more than one DNA sequence encoding this CDR3. The chain is built from TRBV18 and TRBJ2-3, with 9 bases identical to TRBD2. Germline V gives CDR1 KGHSH, CDR2 LQKENI. V shed 0 bases and J 1 base; nucleotides not matched to a gene: 2. The CDR3 length is 16 residues. As DNA, the CDR3 is TGTGCCAGCTCACCACCGGCGGGAGGGGGCACAGATACGCAGTATTTT. This codes for CASSPPAGGGTDTQYF.

The V call is TRBV7-3, the J call TRBJ2-5, with D uncertain. This CDR3 spans 13 amino acids. Germline lookup yields CDR1 SGHTA and CDR2 FQGTGA. Between the trimmed V and J ends, which lost 5 bases and 2 bases, there was a span of 9 bases. The CDR3: CASSRVRQETQYF. The CDR3 DNA follows: TGTGCCAGCAGCCGTGTCAGGCAAGAGACCCAGTACTTC.

The gene calls are TRBV5-4 and TRBJ2-3; a weak D match, TRBD2 (6 bases). CDR3 length equals 15 residues. Germline-derived CDR1 and CDR2 are SGHNT and YYREEE (reference sequence). The V gene lost 1 base and the J gene lost 2 bases, with 11 bases spanning the gap. This CDR3 reads CASSLTGAVTDTQYF. CDR3 nucleotide sequence: TGTGCCAGCAGCTTGACGGGAGCCGTCACAGATACGCAGTATTTT.

This chain joins TRBV19 and TRBJ1-1; D unresolved. The CDR3 has 14 residues. V lost 3 bases, J lost 5 bases, and 13 bases lay in between. Germline values: CDR1 LNHDA, CDR2 SQIVND (reference sequence). The CDR3 loop reads CASSIGDWGTEAFF. The CDR3, as DNA: TGTGCCAGTAGTATCGGGGATTGGGGAACTGAAGCTTTCTTT.

This chain connects TRBV7-2 to TRBJ2-3; 7 nucleotides align to TRBD2. CDR3 length equals 15 residues. CDR1 and CDR2 (germline): SGHTA, FQGNSA. V lost 2 bases to trimming and J lost 3 bases; unmatched junction nucleotides: 5. As DNA, the CDR3 is TGTGCCAGCAGCTTAACGGGGGGAAGAACAGATACGCAGTATTTT. It is translated as CASSLTGGRTDTQYF. Variable domain in full (rest from reference TRBV7-2 and TRBJ2-3): GAGVSQSPSNKVTEKGKDVELRCDPISGHTALYWYRQSLGQGLEFLIYFQGNSAPDKSGLPSDRFSAERTGGSVSTLTIQRTQQEDSAVYLCASSLTGGRTDTQYFGPGTRLTVL.

The V and J genes are TRBV5-8 and TRBJ2-1, with 8 bases fitting TRBD1. Germline lookup yields CDR1 SGHTS and CDR2 YDEGEE. This CDR3 is 16 amino acids long. V trimming: 1 base; J trimming: 2 bases; junction bases outside the gene matches: 5. Here the CDR3 reads CASSLFQGATYNEQFF. The CDR3 DNA reads TGTGCCAGCAGCTTGTTCCAGGGGGCCACCTACAATGAGCAGTTCTTC.

In the case of this clone: Germline is not matched at one junction end, which may reflect a read error. The rearrangement joins TRBV4-2 to TRBJ2-2, with D possibly being TRBD1 (6 bases). The V gene's germline CDR1 is LGHNA and CDR2 YNFKEQ. The CDR3 covers 16 residues. The DNA of the CDR3 is TGTGCCAGCAGCCAAGAAGTGGGGGCGAACGCCGGGGAGCTGTTTTTT. This encodes CASSQEVGANAGELFF.

The V call is TRBV2, the J call TRBJ1-3; D unclear. CDR1 is SNHLY and CDR2 is FYNNEI in the germline V gene. The CDR3 is made up of 12 amino acids. V was pared by 6 bases and J by 4 bases, with 7 bases between. The CDR3 DNA reads TGTGCCAGCAGGGTAACAGGAAACACCATATATTTT. Protein product: CASRVTGNTIYF.

The chain recombines TRBV18 with TRBJ2-2; 12 bases map to TRBD2. Trimming at V came to 4 bases and at J to 4 bases, leaving 7 bases not matched to a gene. The germline gives CDR1 KGHSH, CDR2 LQKENI. CDR3 length equals 17 residues. The CDR3 protein is CASSLLAGGSSTGELFF. As DNA, the CDR3 is TGTGCCAGCTCACTACTAGCGGGAGGATCTAGCACCGGGGAGCTGTTTTTT.

This rearrangement joins TRBV28 to TRBJ2-7; tentatively, D is TRBD2 (6 bases). The V and J ends lost 5 bases and 5 bases respectively, with 22 bases between them. Germline loops: CDR1 MDHEN, CDR2 SYDVKM. CDR3 length equals 16 residues. The CDR3 here is CASSIKPGPREDEQYF. The CDR3 DNA sequence: TGTGCCAGCAGTATAAAGCCGGGGCCGCGGGAAGACGAGCAGTACTTC.

This clone showed up just a few times. The gene calls are TRBV5-5 and TRBJ2-5, with a tentative D call TRBD1 (6 bases). Germline-derived CDR1 and CDR2 are SGHKS and YYEKEE (reference sequence). The CDR3 is 14 residues long. V was pared by 2 bases and J by 4 bases, with 12 bases between. The CDR3 DNA sequence: TGTGCCAGCAGCTTAACAGGGATCCGAGAGACCCAGTACTTC. Translating it yields CASSLTGIRETQYF.

The genes are TRBV7-2 and TRBJ2-1; TRBD2 matches 7 bases. The ends lost 0 bases at V and 10 bases at J; junction bases unmatched: 12. The germline CDR1 and CDR2 sequences are SGHTA and FQGNSA. CDR3 length equals 16 residues. The CDR3 DNA reads TGTGCCAGCAGCTTAGCTTCCTGGACTAGGGTCCAGGAGCAGTTCTTC. Its translation is CASSLASWTRVQEQFF.

The chain couples TRBV11-2 to TRBJ2-7; possibly TRBD2 for D (6 bases). V lost 5 bases and J lost 5, with 19 bases in between. The CDR3 covers 15 residues. From germline, CDR1 is SGHAT and CDR2 FQNNGV. This chain's CDR3 is CASSPGAGRGDEQYF. The DNA of the CDR3 is TGTGCCAGCAGCCCCGGGGCCGGGAGAGGTGACGAGCAGTACTTC. The variable domain in full, completed from reference TRBV11-2 and TRBJ2-7, reads EAGVAQSPRYKIIEKRQSVAFWCNPISGHATLYWYQQILGQGPKLLIQFQNNGVVDDSQLPKDRFSAERLKGVDSTLKIQPAKLEDSAVYLCASSPGAGRGDEQYFGPGTRLTVT.

This chain links TRBV11-2 with TRBJ1-1, with 9 positions matching TRBD1. Germline V gene sequence: CDR1 SGHAT, CDR2 FQNNGV. CDR3 length: 15 amino acids. The V segment lost 4 bases and the J segment 5 bases; nucleotides outside the gene matches: 8. This CDR3 reads CASSSQGQGRTEAFF. The CDR3 coding sequence is TGTGCCAGCAGCTCCCAAGGACAGGGGAGAACTGAAGCTTTCTTT.

This chain links TRBV7-3 with TRBJ2-1; a weak D match, TRBD1 (6 bases). The CDR3 loop spans 16 amino acids. Looked up from germline, CDR1 is SGHTA and CDR2 is FQGTGA. The V gene lost 5 bases and the J gene lost 0 bases, with 14 bases spanning the gap. The CDR3, as DNA: TGTGCCAGCAGCGCCAAGACAGGTAGCTCCTACAATGAGCAGTTCTTC. Encoded protein: CASSAKTGSSYNEQFF.

This clone was observed once. The CDR3 DNA reads TGTGCCAGCAGTTTACCTGAGACAGCAAATCAGCCCCAGCATTTT. It specifies CASSLPETANQPQHF. The V and J genes are TRBV28 and TRBJ1-5; perhaps TRBD1 as D (5 bases). The CDR3 is made up of 15 amino acids. Between the trimmed V and J ends, which lost 2 bases and 4 bases, there was a span of 12 bases. Germline lookup yields CDR1 MDHEN and CDR2 SYDVKM.

CDR3 in DNA: TGTGCCAGCAGCGCCGTCATAGGACAGCCTAACTATGGCTACACCTTC. Translated: CASSAVIGQPNYGYTF. The rearrangement joins TRBV9 to TRBJ1-2; D perhaps matches TRBD1 (6 bases). V was shortened by 3 bases and J by 0 bases, with 15 bases between the two germline ends. Looked up from germline, CDR1 is SGDLS and CDR2 is YYNGEE. This CDR3 spans 16 amino acids.

V and J are TRBV11-1 and TRBJ2-2; TRBD2 aligns across 7 bases. The junction had 14 bases not matched to a gene; V was cut back by 5 bases and J by 8 bases. The CDR3 covers 16 residues. Germline V gene data show CDR1 as SGHAT and CDR2 as FQDESV (reference sequence). CDR3 nucleotide sequence: TGTGCCAGCAGCCCGAGGACTAGGAGATTTTATGGGGAGCTGTTTTTT. It is translated as CASSPRTRRFYGELFF.

This clone was counted between two and nine times. The gene calls are TRBV4-3 and TRBJ2-1; no clear D gene. V shed 0 bases and J shed 0 bases, with 6 bases lying between them. The germline V gene encodes CDR1 LGHNA and CDR2 YSLEER. The CDR3 is made up of 15 amino acids. The CDR3: CASSQDRSSYNEQFF. The CDR3 DNA sequence: TGCGCCAGCAGCCAAGACAGAAGCTCCTACAATGAGCAGTTCTTC.